The subject of this entry is one TCR beta chain. This sample was taken from a study of monozygotic twins with inflammatory bowel disease. Germline CDR1 SGHVS, CDR2 FNYEAQ. The CDR3 spans 12 residues. Using the 5' RACE reads, TCRdb records one entry per CDR3 protein without DNA. This table holds about 330,000 distinct CDR3 sequences. The source is a human donor with ulcerative colitis or Crohn's disease, or a healthy co-twin of an affected twin (not recorded which). The sample was blood. The rearrangement links TRBV7-6 to TRBJ2-2. CDR3: CASSFRTGELFF.